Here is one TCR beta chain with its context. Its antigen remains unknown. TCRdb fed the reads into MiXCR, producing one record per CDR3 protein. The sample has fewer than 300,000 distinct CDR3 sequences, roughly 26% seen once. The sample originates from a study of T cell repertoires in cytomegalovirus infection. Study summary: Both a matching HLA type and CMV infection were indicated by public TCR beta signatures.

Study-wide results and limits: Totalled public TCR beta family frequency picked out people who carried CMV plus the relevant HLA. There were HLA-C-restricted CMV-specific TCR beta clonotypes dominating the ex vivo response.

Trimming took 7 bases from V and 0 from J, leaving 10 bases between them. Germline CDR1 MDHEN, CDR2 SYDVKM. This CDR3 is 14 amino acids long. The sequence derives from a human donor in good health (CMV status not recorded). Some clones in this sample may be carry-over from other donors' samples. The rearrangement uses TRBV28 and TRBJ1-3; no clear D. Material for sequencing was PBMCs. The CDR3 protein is CASMWETSGNTIYF. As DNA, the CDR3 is TGTGCCAGCATGTGGGAGACCTCTGGAAACACCATATATTTT.